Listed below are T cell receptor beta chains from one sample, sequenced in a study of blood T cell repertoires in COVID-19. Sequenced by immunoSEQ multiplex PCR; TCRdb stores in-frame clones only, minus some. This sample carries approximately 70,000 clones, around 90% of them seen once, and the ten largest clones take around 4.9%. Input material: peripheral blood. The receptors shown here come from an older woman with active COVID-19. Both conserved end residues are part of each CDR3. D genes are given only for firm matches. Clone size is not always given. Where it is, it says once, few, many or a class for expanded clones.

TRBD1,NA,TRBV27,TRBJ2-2,CASGYRGQFTGELFF,TGTGCCAGCGGCTACAGGGGGCAGTTCACCGGGGAGCTGTTTTTT
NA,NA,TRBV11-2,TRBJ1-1,CASSLDRTWNTEAFF,TGTGCCAGCAGCTTAGACCGAACTTGGAACACTGAAGCTTTCTTT
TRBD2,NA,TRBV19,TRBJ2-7,CASSLAGGAPIYEQYF,TGTGCCAGTAGCCTAGCGGGTGGGGCACCTATCTACGAGCAGTACTTC
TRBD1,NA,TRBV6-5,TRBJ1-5,CASSTRQGVNQPQHF,TGTGCCAGCAGTACCAGACAGGGTGTCAATCAGCCCCAGCATTTT
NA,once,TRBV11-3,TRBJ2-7,CASSFHREGGEQYF,TGTGCCAGCAGCTTTCACAGGGAGGGGGGCGAGCAGTACTTC
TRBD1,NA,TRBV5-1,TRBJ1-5,CASSLGTGNQPQHF,TGCGCCAGCAGCTTGGGGACAGGGAATCAGCCCCAGCATTTT
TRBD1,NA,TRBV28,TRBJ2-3,CASSSVTGSKDTQYF,TGTGCCAGCAGTAGCGTGACAGGGAGCAAAGATACGCAGTATTTT
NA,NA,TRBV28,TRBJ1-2,CASSVPQGNRAYGYTF,TGTGCCAGCAGTGTACCTCAGGGGAACCGCGCGTATGGCTACACCTTC
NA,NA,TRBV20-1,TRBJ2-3,CSASWVRIGLRYF,TGCAGTGCTAGTTGGGTACGTATAGGACTCCGGTATTTT
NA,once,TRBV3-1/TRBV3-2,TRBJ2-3,CASSPQFPDTQYF,TGTGCCAGCAGCCCGCAGTTCCCGGATACGCAGTATTTT
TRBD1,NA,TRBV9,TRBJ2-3,CASSARQGLDTQYF,TGTGCCAGCAGCGCCAGACAGGGGCTCGATACGCAGTATTTT
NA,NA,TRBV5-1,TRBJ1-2,CASSLNRNYGYTF,TGCGCCAGCAGCTTGAACAGAAACTATGGCTACACCTTC
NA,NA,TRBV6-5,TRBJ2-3,CASRGNDRGTDTQYF,TGTGCCAGCAGAGGGAATGACCGGGGTACAGATACGCAGTATTTT
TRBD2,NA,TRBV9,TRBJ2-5,CASSLTSGRVGETQYF,TGTGCCAGCAGTTTGACTAGCGGGAGGGTAGGAGAGACCCAGTACTTC
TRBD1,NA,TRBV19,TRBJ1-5,CASTPAWSGQGVQPQHF,TGTGCCAGTACCCCGGCCTGGTCCGGACAGGGTGTCCAGCCCCAGCATTTT
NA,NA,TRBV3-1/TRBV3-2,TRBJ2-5,CASRGSQETQYF,TGTGCCAGCAGGGGCAGTCAAGAGACCCAGTACTTC
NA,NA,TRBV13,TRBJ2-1,CASSRYAALEQFF,TGTGCCAGCAGCCGATACGCAGCGCTTGAGCAGTTCTTC
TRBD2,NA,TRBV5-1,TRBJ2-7,CASSFGSGSSYEQYF,TGCGCCAGCAGCTTCGGCAGCGGGAGCTCCTACGAGCAGTACTTC
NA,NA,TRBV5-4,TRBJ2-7,CASSLGGNYEQYF,TGTGCCAGCAGCTTGGGCGGTAACTACGAGCAGTACTTC
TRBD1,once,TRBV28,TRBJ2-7,CASSPYGDRGPWQYF,TGTGCCAGCAGTCCCTATGGGGACAGGGGGCCATGGCAGTACTTC
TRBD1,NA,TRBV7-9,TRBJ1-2,CASSQPTGKYGYTF,TGTGCCAGCAGCCAACCGACAGGGAAGTATGGCTACACCTTC
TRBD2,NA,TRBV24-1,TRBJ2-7,CATSGTSGTLGEQYF,TGTGCCACCAGTGGAACTAGCGGGACCCTTGGAGAGCAGTACTTC
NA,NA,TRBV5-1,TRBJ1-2,CASSSGQNNYGYTF,TGCGCCAGCAGCTCCGGACAAAATAACTATGGCTACACCTTC
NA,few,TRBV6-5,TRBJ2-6,CASSYSQAGANVLTF,TGTGCCAGCAGTTACTCGCAGGCTGGGGCCAACGTCCTGACTTTC
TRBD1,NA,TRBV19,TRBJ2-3,CASSITGQGVDTQYF,TGTGCCAGTAGTATAACCGGACAGGGTGTAGATACGCAGTATTTT
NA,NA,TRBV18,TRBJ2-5,CASSQLGEAGETQYF,TGTGCCAGCTCGCAGCTGGGAGAGGCGGGGGAGACCCAGTACTTC
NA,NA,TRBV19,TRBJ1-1,CASSSDRLNTEAFF,TGTGCCAGTAGTTCAGACAGGTTGAACACTGAAGCTTTCTTT
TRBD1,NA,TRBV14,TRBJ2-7,CASSRGPGQGSREQYF,TGTGCCAGCAGCCGAGGCCCAGGACAGGGATCGAGGGAGCAGTACTTC
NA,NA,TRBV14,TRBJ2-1,CASSPSGVQFF,TGTGCCAGCAGCCCGTCAGGTGTGCAGTTCTTC
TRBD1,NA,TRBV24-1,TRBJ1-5,CATQRTGGGSNQPQHF,TGTGCCACCCAACGGACAGGGGGCGGGAGCAATCAGCCCCAGCATTTT
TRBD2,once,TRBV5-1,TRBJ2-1,CASATSGSYNEQFF,TGCGCCAGCGCTACTAGCGGGTCCTACAATGAGCAGTTCTTC
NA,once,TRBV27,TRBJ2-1,CASSFRRTYNEQFF,TGTGCCAGCAGTTTTCGGAGAACCTACAATGAGCAGTTCTTC
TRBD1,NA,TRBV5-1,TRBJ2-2,CASSFNTGGRTGELFF,TGCGCCAGCAGCTTCAACACAGGGGGCCGGACCGGGGAGCTGTTTTTT
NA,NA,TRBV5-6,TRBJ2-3,CASSLYSGGDTQYF,TGTGCCAGCAGCTTGTATAGCGGAGGGGATACGCAGTATTTT
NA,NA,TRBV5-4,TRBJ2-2,CATGQNTGELFF,TGTGCCACCGGACAGAACACCGGGGAGCTGTTTTTT
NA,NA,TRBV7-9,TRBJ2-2,CASRNDSLVVVTGELFF,TGTGCCAGCAGGAACGACAGCCTAGTAGTTGTCACCGGGGAGCTGTTTTTT
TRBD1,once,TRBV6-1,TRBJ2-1,CASSEFEGGAYNEQFF,TGTGCCAGCAGTGAGTTTGAAGGGGGCGCTTACAATGAGCAGTTCTTC
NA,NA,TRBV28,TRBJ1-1,CASSLYGRNTEAFF,TGTGCCAGCAGTTTATATGGGAGGAACACTGAAGCTTTCTTT
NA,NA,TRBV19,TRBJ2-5,CAPQGGAGLFKTQYF,TGTGCCCCTCAGGGTGGGGCAGGGCTATTCAAGACCCAGTACTTC
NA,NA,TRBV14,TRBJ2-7,CASSQVRAHEQYF,TGTGCCAGCAGCCAAGTTCGAGCTCACGAGCAGTACTTC
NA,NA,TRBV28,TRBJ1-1,CASQQGNTEAFF,TGTGCCAGCCAACAGGGGAACACTGAAGCTTTCTTT
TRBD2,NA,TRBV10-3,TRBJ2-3,CAISAPGRASTDTQYF,TGTGCCATCAGTGCTCCAGGGAGGGCTTCCACAGATACGCAGTATTTT
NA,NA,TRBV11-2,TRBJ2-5,CASSSTGDSQETQYF,TGTGCCAGCAGCTCAACGGGAGATAGCCAAGAGACCCAGTACTTC
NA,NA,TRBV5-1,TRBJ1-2,CASSLVDKNYGYTF,TGCGCCAGCAGCTTGGTGGACAAAAACTATGGCTACACCTTC
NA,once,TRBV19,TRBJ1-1,CASSARPDSTEAFF,TGTGCCAGTAGTGCACGCCCGGACAGCACTGAAGCTTTCTTT
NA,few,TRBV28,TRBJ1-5,CASRRGQGGQPQHF,TGTGCCAGCAGGCGGGGGCAGGGTGGTCAGCCCCAGCATTTT
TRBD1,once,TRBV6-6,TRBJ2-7,CASRQQGVMDEQYF,TGTGCCAGCAGACAACAGGGGGTCATGGACGAGCAGTACTTC
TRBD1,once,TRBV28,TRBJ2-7,CASRTGTYEQYF,TGTGCCAGCAGGACAGGGACCTACGAGCAGTACTTC
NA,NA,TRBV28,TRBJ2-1,CASSLLVGSYNEQFF,TGTGCCAGCAGTTTGCTAGTGGGCTCCTACAATGAGCAGTTCTTC
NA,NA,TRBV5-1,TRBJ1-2,CASSSNGRSSNYGYTF,TGCGCCAGCAGTTCAAACGGTAGATCCTCAAACTATGGCTACACCTTC
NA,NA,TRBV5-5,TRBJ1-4,CASSLWYGENEKLFF,TGTGCCAGCAGCTTGTGGTACGGTGAAAATGAAAAACTGTTTTTT
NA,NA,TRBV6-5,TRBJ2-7,CASNSGGIEYF,TGTGCCAGCAACTCTGGCGGGATTGAGTACTTC
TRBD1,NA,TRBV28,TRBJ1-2,CASTGQGAGEDGYTF,TGTGCCAGCACGGGACAGGGGGCGGGTGAAGATGGCTACACCTTC
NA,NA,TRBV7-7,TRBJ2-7,CASSLTPPRRGDEQYF,TGTGCTAGCAGCTTGACCCCTCCCAGGAGGGGTGACGAGCAGTACTTC